Listed below are T cell receptor beta chains from one sample, sequenced in a study of a mutant IDH1 vaccine in newly diagnosed glioma. Data came from immunoSEQ multiplex PCR; TCRdb stores just in-frame clones and leaves some out. The sample includes tens of thousands of clones, around 80% of them seen just once. Their antigens are not known. The sample was PBMCs, taken from a glioma patient whose treatment included an IDH1 peptide vaccine. The source is a man aged 40-55 years with glioma. CDR3s include the opening cysteine and the closing phenylalanine or tryptophan. The D gene is left open where the match is weak. Clone size is not always given. Where it is, it says once, few, many or a class for expanded clones.

>TRBV5-1|TRBD1|TRBJ1-6|NA
TGCGCCAGCAGTTCCCGGGGACAGGATAATTCACCCCTCCACTTT
CASSSRGQDNSPLHF
>TRBV20-1|NA|TRBJ1-1|few
TGCAGTGCTAGCCCCAGTACTGAAGCTTTCTTT
CSASPSTEAFF
>TRBV4-1|NA|TRBJ2-3|NA
TGCGCCAGCAGCCTCTCGGAAGGTGGCACAGATACGCAGTATTTT
CASSLSEGGTDTQYF
>TRBV19|NA|TRBJ2-1|NA
TGTGCCAGTAGTATGGCAGGAGAGCAGTTCTTC
CASSMAGEQFF
>TRBV4-1|NA|TRBJ1-5|NA
TGCGCCAGCAGCCAAGGGGGGCTTAGCAATCAGCCCCAGCATTTT
CASSQGGLSNQPQHF
>TRBV10-3|NA|TRBJ1-1|NA
TGTGCCATCAGTGAGAAGGGCAGGGGCGACACTGAAGCTTTCTTT
CAISEKGRGDTEAFF
>TRBV7-9|TRBD2|TRBJ2-7|once
TGTGCCAGCAGTGCGAGGACTAGCGGGGGTGTAGGGTACGAGCAGTACTTC
CASSARTSGGVGYEQYF
>TRBV6-1|TRBD2|TRBJ2-1|once
TGTGCCAGCCCCGGGACTAGCGGGGCCTACAATGAGCAGTTCTTC
CASPGTSGAYNEQFF
>TRBV30|NA|TRBJ1-2|NA
TGTGCCTGGAGTGTACAGGCAGGGGCCCCCTATGGCTACACCTTC
CAWSVQAGAPYGYTF
>TRBV5-1|NA|TRBJ2-2|NA
TGCGCCAGCCTGGGGGGAAACACCGGGGAGCTGTTTTTT
CASLGGNTGELFF
>TRBV7-9|TRBD1|TRBJ1-2|NA
TGTGCCAGCAGCTTCGTCCAGGACAGGGAACTTAATGGCTACACCTTC
CASSFVQDRELNGYTF
>TRBV5-1|NA|TRBJ1-1|NA
TGCGCCAGCAGCTTGGAGGGGCGCGGGTATAACACTGAAGCTTTCTTT
CASSLEGRGYNTEAFF
>TRBV7-9|NA|TRBJ2-7|NA
TGTGCCAGCAGCCTAGGTGGGGCAGACGAGCAGTACTTC
CASSLGGADEQYF
>TRBV2|NA|TRBJ1-5|few
TGTGCCAGCAGCCTTCGAGAGAGCAATCAGCCCCAGCATTTT
CASSLRESNQPQHF
>TRBV29-1|NA|TRBJ2-3|NA
TGCAGCGTCGACCCTCCAGGGAAGGGGAGCACAGATACGCAGTATTTT
CSVDPPGKGSTDTQYF
>TRBV10-1|NA|TRBJ1-6|NA
TGCGCCAGCAGTGAGGGACTGGAAAATTCACCCCTCCACTTT
CASSEGLENSPLHF
>TRBV7-9|NA|TRBJ1-2|NA
TGTGCCAGCAGTTCTCCTGGTTTAGGCTATGGCTACACCTTC
CASSSPGLGYGYTF
>TRBV18|NA|TRBJ2-1|NA
TGTGCCAGCTCACCTCCTGTCTTGGCAGGGGCAGGCAATGAGCAGTTCTTC
CASSPPVLAGAGNEQFF
>TRBV5-5|TRBD1|TRBJ2-7|NA
TGTGCCAGCAAAAGTGGGACAGAATGGCCCTACGAGCAGTACTTC
CASKSGTEWPYEQYF
>TRBV15|NA|TRBJ2-2|NA
TGTGCCACCAGCCCTGGGGGGGCTGGAACCGGGGAGCTGTTTTTT
CATSPGGAGTGELFF
>TRBV29-1|TRBD1|TRBJ1-2|NA
TGCAGCGCTGTAGACAGGGATTATTATGGCTACACCTTC
CSAVDRDYYGYTF
>TRBV7-9|NA|TRBJ1-1|NA
TGTGCCAGCAGCTTAGAAACTGGGGGATTTGCTTTCTTT
CASSLETGGFAFF
>TRBV6-5|NA|TRBJ1-1|few
TGTGCCAGCAGTTACTCGATACAGCCGAACACTGAAGCTTTCTTT
CASSYSIQPNTEAFF
>TRBV2|NA|TRBJ2-2|once
TGTGCCAGCAATGCAGCCTTCGACACCGGGGAGCTGTTTTTT
CASNAAFDTGELFF
>TRBV5-1|NA|TRBJ2-2|NA
TGCGCCAGCAGCTTGGTAGGGATGGCACCCGGGGAGCTGTTTTTT
CASSLVGMAPGELFF
>TRBV30|NA|TRBJ2-5|NA
TGTGCCTGGAGTGTACCAGGGGGGGCAGAGACCCAGTACTTC
CAWSVPGGAETQYF
>TRBV6-5|TRBD1|TRBJ1-2|NA
TGTGCCAGCAGTAGGGGGCCGGGATATGGCTACACCTTC
CASSRGPGYGYTF
>TRBV20-1|NA|TRBJ2-4|NA
TGCAGTGCGCTGCGGGGAGGCATTCAGTACTTC
CSALRGGIQYF
>TRBV13|NA|TRBJ2-7|NA
TGTGCCAGCAGCTTAGGGGGCCAGTCTCCCGAGCAGTACTTC
CASSLGGQSPEQYF
>TRBV2|TRBD1|TRBJ1-3|NA
TGTGCCAGCAGTTGGGACAGGGGAGCGACTGGAAACACCATATATTTT
CASSWDRGATGNTIYF
>TRBV29-1|TRBD1|TRBJ1-2|NA
TGCAGCGTCATTCAGGGGGTTAGGTATGGCTACACCTTC
CSVIQGVRYGYTF
>TRBV7-9|NA|TRBJ2-1|NA
TGTGCCAGCAGCTCGCGCCCCGGGATCCCGGAGAGTGAGCAGTTCTTC
CASSSRPGIPESEQFF
>TRBV30|NA|TRBJ1-3|NA
TGTGCCTGGAGTGCCCTCCACGGGGGATCTGGAAACACCATATATTTT
CAWSALHGGSGNTIYF
>TRBV9|TRBD2|TRBJ2-1|NA
TGTGCCAGCAGCGTAGCCCTAGCGGGGCTCACTGAGCAGTTCTTC
CASSVALAGLTEQFF
>TRBV2|NA|TRBJ1-4|NA
TGTGCCAGCAGTGAAGATGGGCTACCTAATGAAAAACTGTTTTTT
CASSEDGLPNEKLFF
>TRBV2|NA|TRBJ2-1|NA
TGTGCCAGCCTCCAGGGGAGCTCCTACAATGAGCAGTTCTTC
CASLQGSSYNEQFF
>TRBV13|NA|TRBJ2-3|NA
TGTGCCAGCAGCTCCGTCAGGGGTGGGTATACGCAGTATTTT
CASSSVRGGYTQYF
>TRBV5-5|NA|TRBJ2-5|NA
TGTGCCAGCAGCGGGCCCGGAATAATCCAAGAGACCCAGTACTTC
CASSGPGIIQETQYF
>TRBV5-8|TRBD1|TRBJ1-4|NA
TGTGCCAGCAGCCCCGGACAGGGAAGTTACGAAAAACTGTTTTTT
CASSPGQGSYEKLFF
>TRBV6-5|NA|TRBJ1-4|hyperexpanded
TGTGCCAGCAGTCCCGAGGGTTGGGCTAATGAAAAACTGTTTTTT
CASSPEGWANEKLFF
>TRBV7-9|TRBD1|TRBJ1-6|few
TGTGCCAGCAGCTTTGGGGACAGGGCGGCTTCACCCCTCCACTTT
CASSFGDRAASPLHF
>TRBV7-6|TRBD2|TRBJ2-3|few
TGTGCCAGCAGCTTAGATGGCGGGGGGGCAGATACGCAGTATTTT
CASSLDGGGADTQYF
>TRBV7-9|NA|TRBJ1-1|NA
TGTGCCAGCAGGAGTGGCGGAGAAGCTTTCTTT
CASRSGGEAFF
>TRBV29-1|TRBD1|TRBJ1-4|once
TGCAGCGTGCGACAGGGCCCTAATGAAAAACTGTTTTTT
CSVRQGPNEKLFF
>TRBV7-8|NA|TRBJ1-6|few
TGTGCCAGCAGCCTAGGAGGCGTTTACTATAATTCACCCCTCCACTTT
CASSLGGVYYNSPLHF
>TRBV5-6|NA|TRBJ2-2|NA
TGTGCCAGCAGCTTGTTAAGTTCGAACACCGGGGAGCTGTTTTTT
CASSLLSSNTGELFF
>TRBV9|TRBD1|TRBJ1-3|NA
TGTGCCAGCAGCTACACAGGGGCTAAATCTGGAAACACCATATATTTT
CASSYTGAKSGNTIYF
>TRBV7-6|NA|TRBJ2-3|NA
TGTGCCAGCAGCTTAGCGGCGAAGGGCACAGATACGCAGTATTTT
CASSLAAKGTDTQYF
>TRBV5-4|TRBD2|TRBJ2-5|NA
TGTGCCAGCAGCTTATCGACTAGCGGGGGCGCCGAGGAGACCCAGTACTTC
CASSLSTSGGAEETQYF
>TRBV2|NA|TRBJ1-3|NA
TGTGCCAGCAGTCAGACAAACCTCTCTGGAAACACCATATATTTT
CASSQTNLSGNTIYF
>TRBV6-1|TRBD2|TRBJ2-7|once
TGTGCCAGCACTTCCAGCGGGGGGGCGATATATGAGCAGTACTTC
CASTSSGGAIYEQYF
>TRBV2|TRBD2|TRBJ2-7|NA
TGTGCCAGCCAGACTAGCGGGGGGGCCGACGAGCAGTACTTC
CASQTSGGADEQYF
>TRBV6-5|TRBD1|TRBJ1-5|few
TGTGCCAGCAGTTCCCGGACAGGGGGAAATCAGCCCCAGCATTTT
CASSSRTGGNQPQHF
>TRBV5-4|TRBD1|TRBJ1-2|NA
TGTGCCAGCAGCCCTTATAGGGGACAGGCGTCCTATGGCTACACCTTC
CASSPYRGQASYGYTF
>TRBV5-4|TRBD1|TRBJ2-3|NA
TGTGCCAGCAGCTTGGCAGGGGGTTTGAGCACAGATACGCAGTATTTT
CASSLAGGLSTDTQYF
>TRBV28|TRBD2|TRBJ2-1|NA
TGTGCCAGCAGCCCTCTAGCGGGGGGGATTTACAATGAGCAGTTCTTC
CASSPLAGGIYNEQFF
>TRBV15|NA|TRBJ1-3|few
TGTGCCACCAGCAGAGATCCGGGAGGATCTGGAAACACCATATATTTT
CATSRDPGGSGNTIYF
>TRBV6-4|TRBD2|TRBJ2-3|NA
TGTGCCAGCAGTGACTACACTAGCGGGGGCACAGATACGCAGTATTTT
CASSDYTSGGTDTQYF